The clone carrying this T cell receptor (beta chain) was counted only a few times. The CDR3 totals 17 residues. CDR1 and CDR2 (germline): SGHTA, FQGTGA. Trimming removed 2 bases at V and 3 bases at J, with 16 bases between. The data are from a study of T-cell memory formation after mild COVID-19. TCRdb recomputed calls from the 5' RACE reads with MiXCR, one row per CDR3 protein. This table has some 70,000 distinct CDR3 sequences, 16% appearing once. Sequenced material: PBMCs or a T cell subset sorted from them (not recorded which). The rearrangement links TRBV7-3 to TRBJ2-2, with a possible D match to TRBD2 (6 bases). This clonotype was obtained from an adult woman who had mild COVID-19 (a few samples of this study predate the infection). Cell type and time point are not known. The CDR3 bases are TGTGCCAGCAGCTTAGGGGCGGGGACGAGGTACACCGGGGAGCTGTTTTTT. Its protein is CASSLGAGTRYTGELFF.